The next 13 T cell receptor beta chains were all read from a single sample in a study of Ad26.COV2.S vaccination and SARS-CoV-2 variants. Profiling relied on immunoSEQ multiplex PCR, and the TCRdb table lists in-frame clones only, not all of them. The sample records hundreds of thousands of clones, around 87% being singletons. Treatment noted: roughly 18 received Ad26.COV2.S at low or high dose, single or two shots; roughly 5 received placebo; per-sample allocation not given. Sampling took place 63 days after the first vaccine or placebo injection. Material: peripheral blood, obtained in a trial of Ad26.COV2.S vaccine versus placebo. The receptors originated from a person aged 18-60 years who received the Ad26.COV2.S COVID-19 vaccine or a placebo.

J is TRBJ1-5 and V is TRBV27; the match to TRBD1 covers 9 bases. Germline-derived CDR1 and CDR2 are MNHEY and SMNVEV (reference sequence). This CDR3 comprises 16 residues. The trim removed 3 bases at V and 7 bases at J, leaving 10 bases unmatched. DNA for the CDR3: TGTGCCAGCAGTTTGTCCGGGACAGGGTTTCGGCAGCCCCAGCATTTT. It is translated as CASSLSGTGFRQPQHF.

V and J are TRBV18 and TRBJ1-1; TRBD1 matches 7 bases. V shed 4 bases, J shed 1 base, and the junction held 12 bases outside the gene matches. Germline assignment: CDR1 KGHSH and CDR2 LQKENI. The CDR3 contains 17 residues. In DNA form, the CDR3 reads TGTGCCAGCTCACTCTTTGTCCCTGGGACAGCGAACACTGAAGCTTTCTTT. Encoded protein: CASSLFVPGTANTEAFF.

The rearrangement links TRBV5-1 to TRBJ2-3; D unclear. This CDR3 spans 14 amino acids. V lost 1 base to trimming and J lost 5 bases, with 11 bases between them. Germline V gives CDR1 SGHRS, CDR2 YFSETQ. The CDR3 DNA reads TGCGCCAGCAGCTTGCAAGAGTCGGGAGATACGCAGTATTTT. It specifies CASSLQESGDTQYF.

J is TRBJ2-1 and V is TRBV13; D ambiguous. The germline V and J ends were trimmed by 6 bases and 10 bases, with 13 bases remaining between them. This CDR3 is 12 amino acids long. Germline CDR1 is PRHDT and CDR2 is FYEKMQ (reference sequence). The CDR3 protein is CASSPTRAEQFF. CDR3 coding DNA: TGTGCCAGCAGTCCGACCCGAGCGGAGCAGTTCTTC.

The chain carries TRBV6-5 and TRBJ1-3; D is possibly TRBD1 (6 bases). With 9 bases removed from V and 11 bases from J, the gap between germline ends came to 23 bases. This CDR3 comprises 14 residues. From germline, CDR1 is MNHEY and CDR2 SVGAGI. The CDR3 reads CASSQGFLSGSIYF. The CDR3 region has the DNA TGTGCCAGTTCGCAGGGGTTTTTGTCGGGGTCCATATATTTT.

This chain joins TRBV11-2 and TRBJ2-1; 9 nucleotides align to TRBD2. The junction had 6 bases not matched to a gene; V was cut back by 3 bases and J by 3 bases. CDR3 size: 16 residues. Germline assignment: CDR1 SGHAT and CDR2 FQNNGV. The CDR3 bases are TGTGCCAGCAGCTTTACGACTAGCGGTAGCTACAATGAGCAGTTCTTC. The encoded protein is CASSFTTSGSYNEQFF.

The chain links TRBV6-2 or TRBV6-3 to TRBJ2-7; no clear D gene. V lost 4 bases, J lost 1 base, and 2 bases lay in between. Germline CDR1 reads MNHEY; CDR2 reads SVGEGT. The CDR3 extends over 11 amino acids. The CDR3 nucleotides are TGTGCCAGCAGTTGGTCCTACGAGCAGTACTTC. Translating it yields CASSWSYEQYF.

The chain employs TRBV6-5 and TRBJ2-7; D perhaps matches TRBD1 (6 bases). The V end lost 6 bases, the J end lost 2 bases, and 17 bases lay between the germline ends. Germline loops: CDR1 MNHEY, CDR2 SVGAGI. The CDR3 totals 15 residues. The CDR3 nucleotides read TGTGCCAGCAGCGTAGGACAGATAAGAACCTACGAGCAGTACTTC. It translates to CASSVGQIRTYEQYF.

The V call is TRBV4-2, the J call TRBJ1-5, with TRBD1 matching over 8 bases. Trimming took 4 bases from V and 5 from J; bases not matched to a gene: 4. Germline CDR1 and CDR2: LGHNA and YNFKEQ. The CDR3 totals 14 residues. The CDR3 spells CASSPGQGDQPQHF. In nucleotides, the CDR3 is TGTGCCAGCAGCCCCGGACAGGGAGATCAGCCCCAGCATTTT.

The chain combines TRBV5-1 with TRBJ1-1; the D is unclear. The V end was cut by 1 base, the J end by 1 base, with 5 bases between. The length of the CDR3 is 13 residues. Germline V gives CDR1 SGHRS, CDR2 YFSETQ. In nucleotides, the CDR3 is TGCGCCAGCAGCTTGATAGGGAACACTGAAGCTTTCTTT. Its translation: CASSLIGNTEAFF.

This rearrangement joins TRBV4-1 to TRBJ1-2; D unresolved. The CDR3 has 14 amino acids. V gave up 1 base and J gave up 3 bases, with 9 bases separating them. Per germline, CDR1 MGHRA and CDR2 YSYEKL. The chain's CDR3 is CASSQGRRDYGYTF. The CDR3 coding sequence is TGCGCCAGCAGCCAAGGCAGGCGTGACTATGGCTACACCTTC.

The rearrangement links TRBV13 to TRBJ1-2, with TRBD1 matching over 9 bases. Losses at the gene ends were 5 bases for V and 1 base for J; bases not matched to a gene: 5. CDR1 and CDR2 from the germline V gene are PRHDT and FYEKMQ (reference sequence). This CDR3 is built from 15 residues. DNA of the CDR3: TGTGCCAGCAGCCCTGGACAGGGGTTTAACTATGGCTACACCTTC. This encodes CASSPGQGFNYGYTF.

This rearrangement joins TRBV29-1 to TRBJ1-1; TRBD1 matches 7 bases. The CDR3 contains 14 residues. CDR1 and CDR2 (germline): SQVTM, ANQGSEA. V lost 4 bases, J lost 6 bases, and 11 bases stayed unmatched. CDR3 protein: CSVGKAGGVSEAFF. The CDR3 bases are TGCAGCGTTGGTAAGGCAGGGGGGGTTTCTGAAGCTTTCTTT.